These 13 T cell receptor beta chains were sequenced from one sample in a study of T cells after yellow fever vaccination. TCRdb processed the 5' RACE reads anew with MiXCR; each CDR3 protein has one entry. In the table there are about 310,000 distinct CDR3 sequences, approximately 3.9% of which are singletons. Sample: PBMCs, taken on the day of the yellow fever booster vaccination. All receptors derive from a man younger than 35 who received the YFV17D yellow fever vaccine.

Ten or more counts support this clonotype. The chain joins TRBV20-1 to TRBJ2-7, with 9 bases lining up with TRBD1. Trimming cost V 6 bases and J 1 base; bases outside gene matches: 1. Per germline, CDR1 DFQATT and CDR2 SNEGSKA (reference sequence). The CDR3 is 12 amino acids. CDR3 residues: CSAGTGSYEQYF. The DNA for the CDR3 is TGCAGTGCCGGGACAGGGTCCTACGAGCAGTACTTC.

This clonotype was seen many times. The CDR3 region has the DNA TGTGCCAGCAGTTACAGTACCCCGGGGGCCCAGTACTTC. Translation: CASSYSTPGAQYF. This sequence joins TRBV6-5 and TRBJ2-5, with D perhaps matching TRBD2 (6 bases). This CDR3 has 13 amino acids. V was pared by 2 bases and J by 9 bases, with 13 bases between. Germline V lookup: CDR1 MNHEY, CDR2 SVGAGI.

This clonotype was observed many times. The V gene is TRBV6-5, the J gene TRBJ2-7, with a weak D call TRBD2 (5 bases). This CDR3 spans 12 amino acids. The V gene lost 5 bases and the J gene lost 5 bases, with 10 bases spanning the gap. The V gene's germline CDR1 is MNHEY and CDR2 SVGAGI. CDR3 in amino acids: CASSPAGDEQYF. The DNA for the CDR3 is TGTGCCAGCAGTCCCGCCGGGGACGAGCAGTACTTC.

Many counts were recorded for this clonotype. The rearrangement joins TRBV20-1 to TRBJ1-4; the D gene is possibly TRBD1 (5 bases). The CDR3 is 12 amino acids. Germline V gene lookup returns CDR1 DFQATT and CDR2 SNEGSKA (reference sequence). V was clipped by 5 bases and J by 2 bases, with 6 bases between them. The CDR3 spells CSAQGTNEKLFF. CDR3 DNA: TGCAGTGCTCAGGGTACTAATGAAAAACTGTTTTTT.

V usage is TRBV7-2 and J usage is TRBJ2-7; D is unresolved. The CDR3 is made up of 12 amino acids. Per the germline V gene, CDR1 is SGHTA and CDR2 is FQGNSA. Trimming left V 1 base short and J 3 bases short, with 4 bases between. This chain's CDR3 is CASSLDNYEQYF. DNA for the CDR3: TGTGCCAGCAGCTTAGACAACTACGAGCAGTACTTC. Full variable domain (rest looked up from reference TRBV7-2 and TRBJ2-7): GAGVSQSPSNKVTEKGKDVELRCDPISGHTALYWYRQSLGQGLEFLIYFQGNSAPDKSGLPSDRFSAERTGGSVSTLTIQRTQQEDSAVYLCASSLDNYEQYFGPGTRLTVT.

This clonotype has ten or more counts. For the CDR3, the DNA is TGTGCCAGCAGTTACCGGGACAGAAATGAAAAACTGTTTTTT. Amino acid sequence: CASSYRDRNEKLFF. The chain combines TRBV6-5 with TRBJ1-4; 7 positions agree with TRBD1. Germline CDR1 MNHEY, CDR2 SVGAGI. The CDR3 is 14 residues long. J gave up 5 bases and V 2 bases, and 2 bases lay outside the gene matches.

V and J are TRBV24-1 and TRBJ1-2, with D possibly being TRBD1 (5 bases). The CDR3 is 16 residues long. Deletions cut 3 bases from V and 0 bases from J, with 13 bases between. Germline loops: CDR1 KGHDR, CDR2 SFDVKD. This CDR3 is CATSDAGTASNYGYTF. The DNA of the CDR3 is TGTGCCACCAGTGATGCCGGGACGGCTTCTAACTATGGCTACACCTTC.

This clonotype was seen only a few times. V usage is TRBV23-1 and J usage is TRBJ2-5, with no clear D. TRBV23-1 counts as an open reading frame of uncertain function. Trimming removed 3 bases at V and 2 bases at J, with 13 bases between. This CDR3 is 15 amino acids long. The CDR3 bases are TGCGCCAGCAGTCACCCCCAGCTAGAACAAGAGACCCAGTACTTC. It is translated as CASSHPQLEQETQYF.

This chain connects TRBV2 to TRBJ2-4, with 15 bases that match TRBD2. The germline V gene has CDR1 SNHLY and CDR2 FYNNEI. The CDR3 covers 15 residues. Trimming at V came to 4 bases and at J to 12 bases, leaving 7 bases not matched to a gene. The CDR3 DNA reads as TGTGCCAGCAGTGGGACTAGCGGGGGGGCTTTGGATCAGTACTTC. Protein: CASSGTSGGALDQYF.

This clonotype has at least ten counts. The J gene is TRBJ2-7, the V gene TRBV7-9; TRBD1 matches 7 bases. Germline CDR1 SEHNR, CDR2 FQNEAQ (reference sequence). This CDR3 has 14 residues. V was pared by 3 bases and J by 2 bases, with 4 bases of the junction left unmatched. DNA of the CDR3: TGTGCCAGCAGCTTGGGGACAGCAGCCTACGAGCAGTACTTC. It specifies CASSLGTAAYEQYF.

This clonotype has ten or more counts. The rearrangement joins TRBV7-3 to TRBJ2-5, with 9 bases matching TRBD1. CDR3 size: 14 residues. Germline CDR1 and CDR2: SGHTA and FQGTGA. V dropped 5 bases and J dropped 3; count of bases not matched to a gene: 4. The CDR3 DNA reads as TGTGCCAGCAGCCGACAGGGGGGGGAAGAGACCCAGTACTTC. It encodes CASSRQGGEETQYF.

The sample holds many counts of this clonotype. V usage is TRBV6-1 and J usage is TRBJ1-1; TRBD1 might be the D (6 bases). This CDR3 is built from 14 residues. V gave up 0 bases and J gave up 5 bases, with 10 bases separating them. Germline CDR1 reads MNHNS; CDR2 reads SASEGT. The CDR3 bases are TGTGCCAGCAGTGAAGCACAGGGCATGACTGAAGCTTTCTTT. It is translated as CASSEAQGMTEAFF.

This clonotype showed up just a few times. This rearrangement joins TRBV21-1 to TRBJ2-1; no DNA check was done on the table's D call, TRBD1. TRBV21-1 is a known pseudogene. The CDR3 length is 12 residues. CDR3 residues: CASSVLGDEQFF. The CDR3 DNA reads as TGTGCCAGCAGCGTGTTGGGGGATGAGCAGTTCTTC.